The T cell receptor (beta chain) under discussion was sequenced for a study of blood T cell repertoires in COVID-19. Study-wide background: The origin of the acute and convalescent COVID-19 samples was the United States, Italy and Spain.

Germline-derived CDR1 and CDR2 are SQVTM and ANQGSEA. This CDR3 is built from 15 residues. The ends lost 1 base at V and 1 base at J; junction bases unmatched: 5. Methods used by the authors: Researchers report that nucleated cell counts were estimated from reference gene primer amplification. TCRdb's copy holds only in-frame clones and misses some; the assay was immunoSEQ multiplex PCR. V, J and clone size derive from that table, while D and trimming were established from the DNA sequence. The data contain more than 150,000 clones, just over 85% of them singletons. The TCR sequence derives from a man aged 60 to 75 with acute or convalescent COVID-19. Sequencing was done on a sample of peripheral blood. V and J are TRBV29-1 and TRBJ2-7; TRBD1 agrees at 9 bases. CDR3 sequence (DNA): TGCAGCGTTGAAGCGACAGGGGGAGTTTCCTACGAGCAGTACTTC. The encoded protein is CSVEATGGVSYEQYF.